The T cell receptor (beta chain) under discussion was sequenced for a study of naive and memory T cell subsets. Four PCR rounds used nested alpha and beta constant region primers plus the SP2 primer. TCRdb analysed the UMI-ligation and nested PCR reads with MiXCR anew, one entry per CDR3 protein. The data contain approximately 30,000 distinct CDR3 sequences, 5.2% of them singletons. An oligonucleotide containing a UMI was ligated to the 3' end of TCR cDNA. Cells were not sorted; total RNA input targeted about 1 to 1000 ng. V lost 4 bases, J lost 0 bases, and 9 bases lay in between. CDR1 SQVTM and CDR2 ANQGSEA come from the germline V gene. The CDR3 is 13 residues long. This clonotype was detected ten times or more.

Sequenced sample: blood. The chain is built from TRBV29-1 and TRBJ1-2, with a possible D match to TRBD1 (5 bases). The receptor was isolated from an adult in good health. CDR3 region: CSVAGDSNYGYTF. In nucleotides, the CDR3 is TGCAGCGTTGCGGGGGATTCTAACTATGGCTACACCTTC.